This record concerns one TCR beta chain sequence. Its antigen is as yet unknown. These data originate in a study of cytomegalovirus exposure and HLA in healthy donors. Notes on the study in general: For cytomegalovirus status, the classifier reportedly gave diagnoses with high specificity and sensitivity. In a later analysis, DRB1 alleles had the most associated TCRs; HLA-C alleles the fewest. It was approximately 170 TCR beta chains that were listed as cytomegalovirus-associated. Generally TCR sequences proved uncommon, though certain public TCRs appeared in numerous donors.

Vbeta (60) and Jbeta (13) primers were used in the PCR. Libraries were prepared by immunoSEQ multiplex PCR; TCRdb keeps only in-frame clonotypes and omits some of them. The table includes 95,000 to 100,000 clones, roughly 71% detected once. The ends lost 7 bases at V and 4 bases at J; junction bases unmatched: 6. This CDR3 region has 14 residues. The germline V gene encodes CDR1 MNHEY and CDR2 SMNVEV (reference sequence). The source material was PBMCs. This receptor was identified in a man aged 45-60 years in good health and CMV-seronegative. The V and J genes are TRBV27 and TRBJ2-2; 7 nucleotides match TRBD1. The CDR3: CASKGTAPTGELFF. DNA of the CDR3: TGTGCCAGCAAGGGGACAGCCCCCACCGGGGAGCTGTTTTTT.